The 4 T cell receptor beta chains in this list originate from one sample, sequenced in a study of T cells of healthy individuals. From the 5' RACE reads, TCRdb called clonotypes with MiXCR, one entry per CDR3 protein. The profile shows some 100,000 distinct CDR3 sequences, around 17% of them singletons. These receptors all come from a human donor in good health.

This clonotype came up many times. The CDR3 loop reads CASSTTGVRGQPQHF. DNA of the CDR3: TGTGCCAGTAGTACCACAGGGGTCCGGGGTCAGCCCCAGCATTTT. V usage is TRBV19 and J usage is TRBJ1-5, with TRBD1 matching 7 bases. Looked up from germline, CDR1 is LNHDA and CDR2 is SQIVND (reference sequence). J lost 6 bases, V lost 4 bases, and 9 bases had no gene match. The CDR3 loop spans 15 amino acids. The whole variable domain, filled in from reference TRBV19 and TRBJ1-5, reads DGGITQSPKYLFRKEGQNVTLSCEQNLNHDAMYWYRQDPGQGLRLIYYSQIVNDFQKGDIAEGYSVSREKKESFPLTVTSAQKNPTAFYLCASSTTGVRGQPQHFGDGTRLSIL.

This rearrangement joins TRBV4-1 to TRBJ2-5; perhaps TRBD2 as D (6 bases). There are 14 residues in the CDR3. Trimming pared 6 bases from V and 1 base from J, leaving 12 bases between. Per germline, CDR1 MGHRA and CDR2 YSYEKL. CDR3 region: CASSKVGGQETQYF. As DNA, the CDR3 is TGCGCCAGCAGTAAAGTGGGGGGCCAAGAGACCCAGTACTTC.

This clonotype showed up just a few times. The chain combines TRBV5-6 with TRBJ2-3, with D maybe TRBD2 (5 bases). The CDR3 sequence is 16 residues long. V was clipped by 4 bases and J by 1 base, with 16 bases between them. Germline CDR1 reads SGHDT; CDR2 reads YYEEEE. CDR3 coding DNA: TGTGCCAGCAGCCAGCCCCTAGCTGTCGGCACAGATACGCAGTATTTT. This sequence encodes CASSQPLAVGTDTQYF.

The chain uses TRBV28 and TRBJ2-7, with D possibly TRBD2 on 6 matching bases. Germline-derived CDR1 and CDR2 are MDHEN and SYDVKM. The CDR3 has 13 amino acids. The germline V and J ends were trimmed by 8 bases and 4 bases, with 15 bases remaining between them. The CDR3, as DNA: TGTGCCAGCCGACCCGCCGCGGGGTACGAGCAGTACTTC. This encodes CASRPAAGYEQYF.